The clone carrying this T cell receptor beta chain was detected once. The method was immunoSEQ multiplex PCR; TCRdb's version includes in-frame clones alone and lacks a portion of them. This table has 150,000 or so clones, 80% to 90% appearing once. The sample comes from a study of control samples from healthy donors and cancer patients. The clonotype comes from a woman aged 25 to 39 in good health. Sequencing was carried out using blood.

CDR3 sequence reads: CASSLAVEDRKDGYTF. CDR3 sequence (DNA): TGTGCCAGCAGCCTGGCCGTAGAGGACAGGAAGGATGGCTACACCTTC. This chain uses TRBV13 with TRBJ1-2; 7 bases align to TRBD1. Germline V gene sequence: CDR1 PRHDT, CDR2 FYEKMQ (reference sequence). The CDR3 has 16 amino acids. Trimming took 5 bases from V and 6 from J; bases not matched to a gene: 15.